Listed here is a single TCR beta chain. Its antigen is unidentified. CDR1 and CDR2 from the germline V gene are MNHNY and SVGAGI (reference sequence). This CDR3 spans 15 amino acids. Trimming stripped 6 bases from V and 4 bases from J, with 18 bases between. The assay was immunoSEQ multiplex PCR, and TCRdb's table has in-frame clones only and misses some. The table shows about 160,000 clones, with roughly 90% occurring only once. The donors were members of the validation cohort, which comprised about 120 subjects and was separate from the first cohort of 600 to 850 subjects. The sample is drawn from a study of cytomegalovirus exposure and HLA in healthy donors. The study's findings and limits: Most TCRs appeared rarely, but some public TCRs recurred in many donors. CMV antigen specificity was confirmed in vitro for a few CMV-associated chains.

The sequenced material came from PBMCs. This receptor was identified in a young man in good health and CMV-seropositive. The chain joins TRBV6-6 to TRBJ1-2, with TRBD1 as a possible D gene (5 bases). As DNA, the CDR3 is TGTGCCAGCAGCCAAGGAAAGGGGATGCCCTATGGCTACACCTTC. This encodes CASSQGKGMPYGYTF.